A single sample gave rise to the 9 T cell receptor beta chains below, sequenced in a study of identifying expanded T cells in peripheral blood. The protocol was immunoSEQ multiplex PCR, while the TCRdb copy is restricted to in-frame clones and leaves out a portion. The table lists about 52,000 clones, 65% to 90% of them singletons. The source material was blood. The origin of the receptors is a person aged 18 to 70 in good health.

The chain recombines TRBV5-4 with TRBJ1-3, with TRBD1 identical over 7 bases. Looked up from germline, CDR1 is SGHNT and CDR2 is YYREEE (reference sequence). This CDR3 is built from 14 residues. After removal of 0 bases from V and 3 bases from J, the junction contained 0 bases not matched to a gene. DNA of the CDR3: TGTGCCAGCAGCTTGGGGGACAGTGGAAACACCATATATTTT. Translation: CASSLGDSGNTIYF.

The V and J genes are TRBV19 and TRBJ2-5; maybe TRBD2 (5 bases). This CDR3 has 15 residues. Germline CDR1 reads LNHDA; CDR2 reads SQIVND (reference sequence). V gave up 5 bases and J gave up 1 base, with 14 bases separating them. In DNA form, the CDR3 reads TGTGCCAGTAGTGTGACTAAAGGACGCCAAGAGACCCAGTACTTC. The encoded protein is CASSVTKGRQETQYF. The variable domain in full, with the rest retrieved from reference TRBV19 and TRBJ2-5, is DGGITQSPKYLFRKEGQNVTLSCEQNLNHDAMYWYRQDPGQGLRLIYYSQIVNDFQKGDIAEGYSVSREKKESFPLTVTSAQKNPTAFYLCASSVTKGRQETQYFGPGTRLLVL.

V and J are TRBV25-1 and TRBJ2-5; 10 bases line up with TRBD2. V dropped 8 bases and J dropped 5; count of bases not matched to a gene: 11. The CDR3 has 15 amino acids. Germline CDR1 is MGHDK and CDR2 is SYGVNS. This CDR3 is CASSPSGRAPETQYF. CDR3 sequence (DNA): TGTGCCAGCTCTCCAAGCGGGAGGGCCCCCGAGACCCAGTACTTC.

This clone was found once. This rearrangement joins TRBV5-1 to TRBJ2-2; possible D gene TRBD1, 6 bases. The germline CDR1 and CDR2 sequences are SGHRS and YFSETQ. This CDR3 region has 13 residues. Trimming stripped 4 bases from V and 10 bases from J, with 14 bases between. The CDR3 region has the DNA TGCGCCAGCAGCAAAGACAGGCCTGAGGAGCTGTTTTTT. Its translation: CASSKDRPEELFF.

The chain joins TRBV10-1 to TRBJ2-3; the match to TRBD2 covers 7 bases. J gave up 4 bases and V 9 bases, and 4 bases lay outside the gene matches. The CDR3 runs 12 residues. Germline assignment: CDR1 WNHNN and CDR2 SYGVQD (reference sequence). The CDR3 protein is CARGGGADTQYF. The DNA of the CDR3 is TGCGCCAGGGGGGGAGGGGCAGATACGCAGTATTTT.

V gene TRBV5-1 combines with J gene TRBJ2-5, with 8 nucleotides matching TRBD2. This CDR3 contains 15 residues. Looked up from germline, CDR1 is SGHRS and CDR2 is YFSETQ. Trimming took 0 bases from V and 5 from J; bases not matched to a gene: 6. The CDR3 sequence is CASSLVAGGPETQYF. CDR3 bases: TGCGCCAGCAGCTTGGTGGCGGGGGGCCCCGAGACCCAGTACTTC.

The chain couples TRBV4-1 to TRBJ2-3, with 12 positions matching TRBD2. V shed 0 bases, J shed 7 bases, and the junction held 5 bases outside the gene matches. CDR3 length: 16 residues. Germline V gene sequence: CDR1 MGHRA, CDR2 YSYEKL. In DNA, the CDR3 is TGCGCCAGCAGCCAAGAGGCTAGCGGGAGGGCCAATACGCAGTATTTT. It yields the protein CASSQEASGRANTQYF.

CDR3 bases: TGTGCCAGCAGGCGGGACAGGGGAAGGCCCCTAGGGGGTTCACCCCTCCACTTT. As protein: CASRRDRGRPLGGSPLHF. The J gene is TRBJ1-6, the V gene TRBV5-8, with 10 bases matching TRBD1. This CDR3 comprises 18 residues. Trimming took 5 bases from V and 9 from J; bases not matched to a gene: 17. Germline CDR1 reads SGHTS; CDR2 reads YDEGEE. The full variable domain, with the rest looked up from reference TRBV5-8 and TRBJ1-6, is EAGVTQSPTHLIKTRGQQATLRCSPISGHTSVYWYQQALGLGLQFLLWYDEGEERNRGNFPPRFSGRQFPNYSSELNVNALELEDSALYLCASRRDRGRPLGGSPLHFGNGTRLTVT.

The chain carries TRBV23-1 and TRBJ1-2; D unresolved. TRBV23-1 belongs to the ORF category, with a function that is uncertain. With 4 bases removed from V and 2 bases from J, the gap between germline ends came to 8 bases. The CDR3 runs 13 residues. The CDR3 region has the DNA TGCGCCAGCAGTCCTCGGGGAAACTATGGCTACACCTTC. The encoded protein is CASSPRGNYGYTF.